This TCR beta chain stems from a study of shared clonotypes between healthy human individuals. V gave up 3 bases and J gave up 7 bases, with 10 bases separating them. The CDR3 contains 13 residues. Per the germline V gene, CDR1 is SNHLY and CDR2 is FYNNEI. The table came from immunoSEQ multiplex PCR; TCRdb's copy has only in-frame clones and leaves some out. The data hold 2 million to 2.5 million clones, with 95% observed a single time. The sequencing input was naive CD4+ T cells sorted from blood. Subset defined: CD45RA+ positively selected. The chain couples TRBV2 to TRBJ1-5; D unresolved. The sequence derives from a young man in good health. The CDR3 DNA is TGTGCCAGCAGTGAGGAACAATGGCAGCCCCAGCATTTT. Its protein product is CASSEEQWQPQHF. The complete variable domain, with remaining parts taken from reference TRBV2 and TRBJ1-5, reads EPEVTQTPSHQVTQMGQEVILRCVPISNHLYFYWYRQILGQKVEFLVSFYNNEISEKSEIFDDQFSVERPDGSNFTLKIRSTKLEDSAMYFCASSEEQWQPQHFGDGTRLSIL.